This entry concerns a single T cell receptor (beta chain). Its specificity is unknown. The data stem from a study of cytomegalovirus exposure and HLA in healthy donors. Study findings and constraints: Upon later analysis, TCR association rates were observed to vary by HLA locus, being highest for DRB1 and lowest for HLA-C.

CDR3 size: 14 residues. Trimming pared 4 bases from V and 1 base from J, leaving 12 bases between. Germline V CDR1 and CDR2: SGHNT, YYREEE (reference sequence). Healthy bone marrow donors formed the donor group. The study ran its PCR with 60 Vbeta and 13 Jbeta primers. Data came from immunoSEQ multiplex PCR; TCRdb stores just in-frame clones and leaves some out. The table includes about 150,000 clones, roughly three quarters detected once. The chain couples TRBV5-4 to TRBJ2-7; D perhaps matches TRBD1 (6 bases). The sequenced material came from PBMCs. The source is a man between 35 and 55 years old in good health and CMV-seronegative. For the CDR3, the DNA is TGTGCCAGCAGCAACATGGGGGCATCCTACGAGCAGTACTTC. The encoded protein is CASSNMGASYEQYF. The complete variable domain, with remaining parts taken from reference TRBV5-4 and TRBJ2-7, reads ETGVTQSPTHLIKTRGQQVTLRCSSQSGHNTVSWYQQALGQGPQFIFQYYREEENGRGNFPPRFSGLQFPNYSSELNVNALELDDSALYLCASSNMGASYEQYFGPGTRLTVT.